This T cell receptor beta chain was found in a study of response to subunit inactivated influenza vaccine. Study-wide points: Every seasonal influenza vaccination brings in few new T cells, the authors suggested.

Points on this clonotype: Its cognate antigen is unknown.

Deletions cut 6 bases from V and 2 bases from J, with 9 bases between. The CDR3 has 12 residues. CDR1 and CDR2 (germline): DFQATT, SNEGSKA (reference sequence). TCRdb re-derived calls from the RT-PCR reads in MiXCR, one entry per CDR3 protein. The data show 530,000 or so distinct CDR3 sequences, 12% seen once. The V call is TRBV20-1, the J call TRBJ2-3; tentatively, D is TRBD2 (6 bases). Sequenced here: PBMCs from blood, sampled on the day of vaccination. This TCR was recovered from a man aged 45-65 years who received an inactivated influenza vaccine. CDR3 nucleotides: TGCAGTGCCCCGGGACTCACAGATACGCAGTATTTT. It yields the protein CSAPGLTDTQYF.